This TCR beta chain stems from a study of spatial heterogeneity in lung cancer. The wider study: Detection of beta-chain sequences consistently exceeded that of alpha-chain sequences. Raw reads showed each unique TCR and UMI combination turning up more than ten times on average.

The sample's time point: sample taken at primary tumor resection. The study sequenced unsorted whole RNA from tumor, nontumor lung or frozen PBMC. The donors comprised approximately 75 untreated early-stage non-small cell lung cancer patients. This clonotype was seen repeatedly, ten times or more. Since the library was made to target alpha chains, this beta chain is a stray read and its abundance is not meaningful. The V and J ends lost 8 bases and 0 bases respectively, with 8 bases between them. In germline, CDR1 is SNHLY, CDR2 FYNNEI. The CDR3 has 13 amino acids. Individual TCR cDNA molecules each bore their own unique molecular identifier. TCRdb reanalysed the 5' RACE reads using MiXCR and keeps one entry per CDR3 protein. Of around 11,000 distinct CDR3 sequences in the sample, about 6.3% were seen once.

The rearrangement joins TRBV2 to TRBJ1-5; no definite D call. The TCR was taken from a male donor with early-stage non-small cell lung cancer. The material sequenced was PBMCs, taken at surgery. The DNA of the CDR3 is TGTGCCAGCGTCGACGTTAGCAATCAGCCCCAGCATTTT. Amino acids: CASVDVSNQPQHF. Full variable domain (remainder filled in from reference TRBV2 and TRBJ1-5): EPEVTQTPSHQVTQMGQEVILRCVPISNHLYFYWYRQILGQKVEFLVSFYNNEISEKSEIFDDQFSVERPDGSNFTLKIRSTKLEDSAMYFCASVDVSNQPQHFGDGTRLSIL.